Sequencing of this T cell receptor (beta chain) was carried out in a study of CD8+ T cells in alopecia areata. The table lists this clone with a few counts. Gene names are mouse gene names. Sequencing ends 4 residues short of the CDR3 end; the germline J gene provides the rest. The V segment lost 1 base and the J segment 1 base; nucleotides outside the gene matches: 3. The CDR3 contains 16 residues. The germline CDR1 and CDR2 sequences are LGHNA and YNLKQL (reference sequence). Extraction of RNA preceded its reverse transcription into cDNA, which served as the sequencing template. The table came from immunoSEQ multiplex PCR; TCRdb's copy has only in-frame clones and leaves some out. The sample contains 200,000 to 300,000 clones, none of them singletons. Sorting of pooled cutaneous lymph node cells used CD4, CD8alpha, NKG2D, NKG2ACE and other markers.

This TCR came from a C3H/HeJ mouse with alopecia areata. The MHC haplotype of the strain is H2-k. The chain has TRBV5 and TRBJ1-1; 10 nucleotides match TRBD1. Sequenced material: CD4+ T cells sorted from a lymph node. CDR3 DNA (partial): TGTGCCAGCAGCCAAGGGACAGGGGGGGGGAACACA. This gives the protein CASSQGTGGGNT. The complete CDR3 protein is CASSQGTGGGNTEVFF.